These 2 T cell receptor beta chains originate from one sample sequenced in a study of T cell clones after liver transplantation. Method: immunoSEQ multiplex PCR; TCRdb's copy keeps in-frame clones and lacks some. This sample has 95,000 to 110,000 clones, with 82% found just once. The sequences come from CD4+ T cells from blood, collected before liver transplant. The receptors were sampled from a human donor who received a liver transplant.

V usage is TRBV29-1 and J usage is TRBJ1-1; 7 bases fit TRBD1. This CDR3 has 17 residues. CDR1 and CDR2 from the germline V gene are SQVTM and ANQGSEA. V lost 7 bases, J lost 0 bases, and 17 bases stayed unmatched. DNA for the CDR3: TGCAGCGCACTCCTACTCCTACCGGGACAGTTGAACACTGAAGCTTTCTTT. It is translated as CSALLLLPGQLNTEAFF.

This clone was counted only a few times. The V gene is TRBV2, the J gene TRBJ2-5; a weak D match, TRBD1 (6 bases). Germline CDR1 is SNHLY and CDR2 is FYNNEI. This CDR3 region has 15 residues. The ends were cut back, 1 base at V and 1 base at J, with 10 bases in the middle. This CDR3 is CASSEGARGQETQYF. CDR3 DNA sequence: TGTGCCAGCAGTGAAGGGGCCAGGGGCCAAGAGACCCAGTACTTC.